This T cell receptor (beta chain) appears in the sequencing data of a study of shared T cell receptors in the human thymus. Clones were read by immunoSEQ multiplex PCR, and TCRdb kept only the in-frame ones, dropping some. This repertoire shows about 710,000 clones, about 90% found once; its top ten account for roughly 0.0094%. The sample also formed part of further work on human thymus T cells. That report notes: Apparent skewing of V and J gene usage characterized both thymic and blood repertoires. Related work showed strongly overlapping thymic repertoires across unrelated individuals.

The sequenced material came from thymocytes. The source of this sequence is a boy under two years old with a congenital heart defect.

CDR3 region: CASSDLGQSEAFF. The DNA for the CDR3 is TGTGCCAGCAGTGATCTCGGACAGTCTGAAGCTTTCTTT. The gene calls are TRBV27 and TRBJ1-1; D might be TRBD1 (6 bases). Germline lookup yields CDR1 MNHEY and CDR2 SMNVEV (reference sequence). The germline V and J ends were trimmed by 5 bases and 6 bases, with 13 bases remaining between them. The CDR3 runs to 13 residues.